A selection of T cell receptor beta chains follows, all from one sample in a study of blood T cell repertoires in COVID-19. Assay: immunoSEQ multiplex PCR; the TCRdb copy retains only in-frame clones and omits some. Here the sample spans 250,000 to 350,000 clones, 88% being singletons. The sample taken for sequencing was peripheral blood. The source of these receptors is a woman aged 25 to 39 who had recovered from COVID-19. Each CDR3 is given with its conserved first and last residue. The D gene is left open where the match is weak. Some rows mark clone size as missing; the rest say once, few, many or name a class of expanded clone.

V	D	J	size	DNA	CDR3
TRBV7-2	-	TRBJ1-2	-	TGTGCCAGCAGCTACCCGGTAAACTATGGCTACACCTTC	CASSYPVNYGYTF
TRBV7-7	TRBD2	TRBJ2-5	once	TGTGCCAGCAGCGGGACTAGCGGGGAGACCCAGTACTTC	CASSGTSGETQYF
TRBV7-9	-	TRBJ2-1	-	TGTGCCAGCAGCTTAGGGGGTTGGCGGGGTGGCTACAATGAGCAGTTCTTC	CASSLGGWRGGYNEQFF
TRBV9	TRBD1	TRBJ2-3	-	TGTGCCAGCAGCAGAGACAGGGACACAGATACGCAGTATTTT	CASSRDRDTDTQYF
TRBV3-1/TRBV3-2	TRBD2	TRBJ2-5	few	TGTGCCAGCAGCCTCCGGACTAGCGGGGGGGCCTGGGAGACCCAGTACTTC	CASSLRTSGGAWETQYF
TRBV13	TRBD1	TRBJ2-2	-	TGTGCCAGCAGTTCGACCGGGACAGGGTACGGGGAGCTGTTTTTT	CASSSTGTGYGELFF
TRBV19	TRBD1	TRBJ2-3	-	TGTGCCACCCGACAGGGGGCAGATACGCAGTATTTT	CATRQGADTQYF
TRBV3-1/TRBV3-2	-	TRBJ1-2	few	TGTGCCAGCACCACGAGGGGCTACACCTTC	CASTTRGYTF
TRBV28	-	TRBJ1-1	-	TGTGCCAGCAGGACCGGGACAGAAGCTTTCTTT	CASRTGTEAFF
TRBV4-1	-	TRBJ2-7	-	TGCGCCAGCAGCCAACGGGACACCGGCGAGCAGTACTTC	CASSQRDTGEQYF
TRBV28	TRBD1	TRBJ1-5	few	TGTGCCAGCAGCCCTGACAGGGGGTGGAGCAATCAGCCCCAGCATTTT	CASSPDRGWSNQPQHF
TRBV4-1	-	TRBJ2-2	few	TGCGCCAGCAGCCAAGATACCCCCCATGAGGAGAACACCGGGGAGCTGTTTTTT	CASSQDTPHEENTGELFF
TRBV28	TRBD1	TRBJ2-3	-	TGTGCCAGCAGTTTTGGGACAGGTAGTAATACGCAGTATTTT	CASSFGTGSNTQYF
TRBV5-1	TRBD2	TRBJ2-2	-	TGCGCCAGCAGCAAACTAGCGGGGGTTGACACCGGGGAGCTGTTTTTT	CASSKLAGVDTGELFF
TRBV7-2	-	TRBJ2-7	-	TGTGCCAGCAGCTTAGATCCCAGATCCTACGAGCAGTACTTC	CASSLDPRSYEQYF
TRBV5-1	TRBD2	TRBJ2-7	-	TGCGCCAGCAGCCCCGGACTAGCGGGGACCCTCTACGAGCAGTACTTC	CASSPGLAGTLYEQYF
TRBV4-2	TRBD2	TRBJ2-7	few	TGTGCCAGCAGCCGAAAATCCGGGGGGGCCACCTACGAGCAGTACTTC	CASSRKSGGATYEQYF
TRBV29-1	TRBD2	TRBJ2-3	-	TGCAGCGTTGACCAAAGCGGGGGGAGCACAGATACGCAGTATTTT	CSVDQSGGSTDTQYF
TRBV7-2	TRBD1	TRBJ2-7	-	TGTGCCAGCAGCCGGGACAGGTCCTACGAGCAGTACTTC	CASSRDRSYEQYF
TRBV5-1	-	TRBJ2-7	-	TGCGCCAGCAGCTTGGCCAAATCAGGGCCCTACGAGCAGTACTTC	CASSLAKSGPYEQYF
TRBV2	-	TRBJ2-7	-	TGTGCCAGCAGTGAAGGGTGGGGTCGGGGCGAGCAGTACTTC	CASSEGWGRGEQYF
TRBV30	-	TRBJ2-2	-	TGTGCCTGGAGTGGGGGGACAACGAACACCGGGGAGCTGTTTTTT	CAWSGGTTNTGELFF
TRBV29-1	-	TRBJ1-5	once	TGCAGCGCCGGACATATAAATCAGCCCCAGCATTTT	CSAGHINQPQHF
TRBV6-5	-	TRBJ2-7	-	TGTGCCAGCAGTCCGGGATTCTACGAGCAGTACTTC	CASSPGFYEQYF
TRBV28	-	TRBJ2-7	-	TGTGCCAGCAGTTTACCGACAGACTACGAGCAGTACTTC	CASSLPTDYEQYF
TRBV2	TRBD2	TRBJ2-7	-	TGTGCCAGCACTCTCCCCACTAGCGACGAGCAGTACTTC	CASTLPTSDEQYF